The rows below give T cell receptor beta chains drawn from one sample of a study of T cells in Graves' hyperthyroidism and ophthalmopathy. Each CDR3 protein gets one entry after TCRdb re-called the multiplex PCR reads with MiXCR. The data contain 600,000 to 700,000 distinct CDR3 sequences, less than 45% of them seen just once; the ten biggest clones take up about 7%. The sample was peripheral blood or thyroid tissue (not recorded which). These receptors came from an adult man with Graves' disease, either hyperthyroidism or ophthalmopathy (not recorded which). CDR3s leave out the opening cysteine and the closing phenylalanine or tryptophan. A D gene is named only where the DNA matches it firmly.

-	TRBV20-1	TRBJ1-1	SASDSTDSEAF
TRBD1	TRBV7-3	TRBJ1-6	ASTPELRGSPLH
-	TRBV29-1	TRBJ2-3	SVVRQFSSTDTQY
-	TRBV7-2	TRBJ1-5	ASSPEEGISNQPQH
-	TRBV6-1	TRBJ2-6	ASGLNYGANVLT
-	TRBV12-5	TRBJ1-1	ASGRGGGTEAF
TRBD1	TRBV6-1	TRBJ1-1	ASSGGGAPMNTEAF
TRBD2	TRBV9	TRBJ2-7	ASSQVRLAGGSSYEQY
-	TRBV20-1	TRBJ1-2	SASTRGLGGYT
TRBD1	TRBV5-6	TRBJ1-1	ASSYGTGLGTEAF
TRBD1	TRBV20-1	TRBJ2-7	SARPTGGHEQY
-	TRBV10-3	TRBJ1-1	AISLRGGVNTEAF
TRBD1	TRBV29-1	TRBJ1-3	SIGTGGNTIY
-	TRBV20-1	TRBJ1-2	SAQGGGAFDYGYT
TRBD1	TRBV20-1	TRBJ2-7	SATPGARGLGYEQY